This note documents a single TCR beta chain sequence. Its specificity is unknown. With the Oncomine TCR Beta short-read assay, DNA from cultured CD4+ T cells was sequenced. Via MiXCR, TCRdb re-called the PCR reads, giving one row per CDR3 protein. This table has about 26,000 distinct CDR3 sequences, around 65% appearing once. The record originates from a study of vaccination and CD4 T cells after COVID-19. The CDR3 has 15 amino acids. Trimming cost V 7 bases and J 1 base, with 16 bases left between them. CDR1 is MDHEN, CDR2 SYDVKM, per germline. This sample's treatment: approximately 10-day PBMC culture with coronavirus spike peptide pools or control peptides (ViraFEST assay). Once peptide pools had expanded antigen-specific T cells, ViraFEST sequenced TCRs.

This TCR was recovered from a human donor who had recovered from COVID-19. Sequencing input: CD4+ T cells from blood, cultured in vitro. The rearrangement joins TRBV28 to TRBJ1-1; no firm D call. Here the CDR3 reads CASTQTGKGNTEAFF. CDR3 bases: TGTGCCAGCACCCAAACGGGCAAGGGGAACACTGAAGCTTTCTTT.